One sample yielded the 18 T cell receptor beta chains listed below, sequenced in a study of shared clonotypes between healthy human individuals (dated by TCRdb to 2020 to 2021). The library was produced with the immunoSEQ multiplex PCR assay. Not all clones reach the TCRdb copy of this immuneACCESS table, which keeps in-frame sequences only. Checked studies attribute under half of the gap to unresolved V genes and leave the rest unexplained. The sample has some 2,100,000 clones on record, about 93% of them singletons. In total, the top ten clones hold under 2% of the sample. CD8 naive samples were CD45RO-negative cells positively selected for CCR7, giving a CD45RA+CCR7+ population that excluded TemRA cells. What was sequenced was naive CD8+ T cells from PBMCs. This specimen's cell subset or site label, interpreted: CD45RA+CCR7+. The source of these receptors is a man aged 18 to 30 in good health. Some clones in this sample may be carry-over from other donors' samples.

V gene TRBV5-1 combines with J gene TRBJ1-1, with 8 nucleotides matching TRBD1. J lost 6 bases, V lost 1 base, and 5 bases had no gene match. The CDR3 sequence is 14 residues long. Germline CDR1 reads SGHRS; CDR2 reads YFSETQ. The DNA for the CDR3 is TGCGCCAGCAGCTTGTCGGACAGGGAGGCTGAAGCTTTCTTT. Protein sequence: CASSLSDREAEAFF.

The rearrangement uses TRBV7-9 and TRBJ2-7, with TRBD2 matching 9 bases. J gave up 5 bases and V 1 base, and 6 bases lay outside the gene matches. The CDR3 has 15 residues. Germline CDR1 SEHNR, CDR2 FQNEAQ (reference sequence). DNA for the CDR3: TGTGCCAGCAGCTTAGTGCGGGAGGGCCTTCACGAGCAGTACTTC. This encodes CASSLVREGLHEQYF.

V is TRBV5-1 and J is TRBJ2-7; D perhaps matches TRBD2 (5 bases). The germline gives CDR1 SGHRS, CDR2 YFSETQ. V dropped 2 bases and J dropped 2 bases, with 11 bases sitting between them. The CDR3 contains 14 residues. CDR3 sequence (DNA): TGCGCCAGCAGCTTACGGAGGACCCCCTACGAGCAGTACTTC. This codes for CASSLRRTPYEQYF.

The gene calls are TRBV15 and TRBJ2-1; D not resolved. Germline lookup yields CDR1 LNHNV and CDR2 YYDKDF (reference sequence). There are 15 residues in the CDR3. V lost 0 bases, J lost 4 bases, and 10 bases lay in between. CDR3 sequence: CATSRDPVAYNEQFF. In DNA form, the CDR3 reads TGTGCCACCAGCAGAGATCCGGTCGCGTACAATGAGCAGTTCTTC.

V gene TRBV25-1 combines with J gene TRBJ1-3, with TRBD1 matching 8 bases. The CDR3 totals 15 residues. Unmatched junction bases numbered 4, after V lost 6 bases and J lost 0 bases. Germline CDR1 MGHDK, CDR2 SYGVNS. CDR3 amino acids: CASRGQASSGNTIYF. In DNA, the CDR3 is TGTGCCAGCAGGGGACAGGCGAGCTCTGGAAACACCATATATTTT.

As regards this clone: Other DNA sequences in the sample encode the same CDR3. This CDR3 reads CSVVAGESYEQYF. CDR3 sequence (DNA): TGCAGCGTTGTGGCGGGGGAATCCTACGAGCAGTACTTC. The rearrangement uses TRBV29-1 and TRBJ2-7, with 7 bases fitting TRBD2. Germline CDR1 reads SQVTM; CDR2 reads ANQGSEA. The CDR3 has 13 residues. Germline trimming cut 4 bases from V and 1 base from J; bases unmatched to any gene: 4.

J is TRBJ1-2 and V is TRBV13; D possibly corresponds to TRBD1 (6 bases). V was pared by 5 bases and J by 8 bases, with 18 bases between. Germline-derived CDR1 and CDR2 are PRHDT and FYEKMQ (reference sequence). The CDR3 is 14 amino acids. CDR3 sequence reads: CASSDQGGVEGYTF. DNA of the CDR3: TGTGCCAGCAGCGATCAAGGGGGAGTGGAGGGCTACACCTTC.

The rearrangement uses TRBV5-1 and TRBJ2-7; 8 nucleotides line up with TRBD1. Germline trimming cut 4 bases from V and 3 bases from J; bases unmatched to any gene: 12. This CDR3 spans 16 amino acids. Germline-derived CDR1 and CDR2 are SGHRS and YFSETQ. CDR3 sequence reads: CASSPGAGDRYYEQYF. The CDR3 DNA reads as TGCGCCAGCAGCCCCGGGGCCGGGGACAGGTACTACGAGCAGTACTTC.

The chain has TRBV10-3 and TRBJ2-7; 8 bases are a match to TRBD2. The germline V gene encodes CDR1 ENHRY and CDR2 SYGVKD. The junction had 8 bases not matched to a gene; V was cut back by 6 bases and J by 1 base. The CDR3 length is 15 residues. The CDR3 loop is CAISSGGGRSYEQYF. The CDR3 DNA reads as TGTGCCATCAGCTCGGGGGGCGGGAGGTCCTACGAGCAGTACTTC.

In the case of this clone: The same CDR3 arises from other DNA sequences in this sample as well. The V gene is TRBV5-6, the J gene TRBJ2-7; no clear D gene. CDR3 length: 12 residues. Germline values: CDR1 SGHDT, CDR2 YYEEEE. The V gene lost 0 bases and the J gene lost 2 bases, with 3 bases spanning the gap. The CDR3 sequence is CASSLVTYEQYF. In DNA form, the CDR3 reads TGTGCCAGCAGCTTGGTGACCTACGAGCAGTACTTC. The full variable domain, completed using reference TRBV5-6 and TRBJ2-7, is DAGVTQSPTHLIKTRGQQVTLRCSPKSGHDTVSWYQQALGQGPQFIFQYYEEEERQRGNFPDRFSGHQFPNYSSELNVNALLLGDSALYLCASSLVTYEQYFGPGTRLTVT.

J is TRBJ2-2 and V is TRBV4-3; unclear D gene. The germline V and J ends were trimmed by 4 bases and 7 bases, with 10 bases remaining between them. Germline V gives CDR1 LGHNA, CDR2 YSLEER. The CDR3 sequence is 13 residues long. The CDR3 DNA reads as TGCGCCAGCAGCCGGACGACGGTCGGGGAGCTGTTTTTT. Protein product: CASSRTTVGELFF.

The V gene is TRBV4-3, the J gene TRBJ1-1; TRBD1 matches 7 bases. V lost 4 bases to trimming and J lost 3 bases; unmatched junction nucleotides: 8. This CDR3 is 15 amino acids long. The germline gives CDR1 LGHNA, CDR2 YSLEER. The CDR3 loop reads CASSRLTGDYTEAFF. CDR3 nucleotide sequence: TGCGCCAGCAGCCGACTAACAGGGGACTACACTGAAGCTTTCTTT.

This chain uses TRBV5-4 with TRBJ2-7, with 8 bases identical to TRBD2. The CDR3 extends over 14 amino acids. V was clipped by 4 bases and J by 3 bases; unmatched bases: 6. Germline values: CDR1 SGHNT, CDR2 YYREEE (reference sequence). The CDR3 is CASSLGLEVYEQYF. DNA of the CDR3: TGTGCCAGCAGCCTGGGACTAGAGGTCTACGAGCAGTACTTC.

This clone was seen once. The J gene is TRBJ2-5, the V gene TRBV28; weak D call: TRBD1 (5 bases). CDR1 MDHEN and CDR2 SYDVKM come from the germline V gene. The V gene lost 6 bases and the J gene lost 4 bases, with 21 bases spanning the gap. The CDR3 contains 16 residues. The chain's CDR3 is CASRSEARERVETQYF. The CDR3 DNA follows: TGTGCCAGCAGATCCGAGGCCAGGGAACGAGTAGAGACCCAGTACTTC.

The rearrangement joins TRBV6-6 to TRBJ2-7; 9 bases map to TRBD2. V shed 2 bases and J 3 bases; nucleotides not matched to a gene: 5. CDR1 is MNHNY, CDR2 SVGAGI, per germline (reference sequence). This CDR3 region has 15 residues. In DNA, the CDR3 is TGTGCCAGCAGTTACCCGCGGGAGGGCCGCTACGAGCAGTACTTC. Translating it yields CASSYPREGRYEQYF.

The CDR3 coding sequence is TGTGCCTGGAGGGGAGCTGGAGAGCAGTACTTC. Its protein product is CAWRGAGEQYF. V is TRBV30 and J is TRBJ2-7, with D possibly matching TRBD2 (5 bases). The CDR3 has 11 residues. CDR1 and CDR2 from the germline V gene are GTSNPN and SVGIG (reference sequence). The V and J ends lost 3 bases and 7 bases respectively, with 10 bases between them.

V is TRBV27 and J is TRBJ2-6; D might be TRBD2 (5 bases). The CDR3 has 17 residues. In germline, CDR1 is MNHEY, CDR2 SMNVEV (reference sequence). Between the trimmed V and J ends, which lost 4 bases and 2 bases, there was a span of 15 bases. The CDR3, as DNA: TGTGCCAGCAGTTGGGCAGGAGGATTGACTGGGGCCAACGTCCTGACTTTC. Protein: CASSWAGGLTGANVLTF.

Only one count was recorded for this clone. The chain employs TRBV19 and TRBJ1-2; D gene ambiguous. The V end lost 7 bases, the J end lost 3 bases, and 15 bases lay between the germline ends. Germline assignment: CDR1 LNHDA and CDR2 SQIVND (reference sequence). The length of the CDR3 is 14 residues. CDR3 DNA: TGTGCCAGTATCTCTTTTGACGGATACTATGGCTACACCTTC. Translated, it gives CASISFDGYYGYTF.